This entry concerns a single TCR beta chain. The antigen it binds to is not known. No base quality information exists; no much larger clone differs at one position. The sample comes from a study of blood T cells in healthy people across ages (dated by TCRdb to the mid-2010s). A note on the overall study: Template switching captured roughly one uniquely barcoded TCR beta cDNA molecule per two T cells in model experiments. Age-related changes in TCR beta repertoire diversity were measured in the study by deep sequencing normalized with unique cDNA molecular identifiers. The donors were split into four age groups: young (average around 15 years), middle-aged (over 35), aged (more than 55) and long-lived (roughly 88). To avoid experimental bias, donors of different ages were distributed randomly across sequencing lanes. The study analyzed two additional independent replicas of 1 million unique cDNA reads from the same blood draw for two donors, one aged 18 to 29 and one aged 80 or older. General findings and caveats noted by the study authors: Estimates of total diversity based on one million sequenced T cells were regarded as lower bounds and as underestimates. As age increased, observed TCR beta diversity per million T cells dropped in a roughly linear way, and a significant reduction was already evident by age around 41. The percentage of naive T cells measured by flow cytometry correlated strongly with observed TCR beta diversity. Donor CMV infection status was unknown, potentially confounding age-related changes in expanded clonotypes. Since profiling was done on bulk unsorted PBMCs, naive and antigen-experienced compartments could not be conclusively compared. Compared with the aged group, the long-lived group had more naive CD4+ T cells, fewer expanded clones and increased TCR diversity, suggesting age selection.

Library creation used 5' RACE. Sequencing used an Illumina HiSeq 2500. A second PCR of about 7 to 12 cycles was run with a J-beta primer mix and a sample-barcoded 5' primer. A unique molecular identifier was introduced onto each TCR beta cDNA molecule by a template-switch 5' adaptor carrying 12 random nucleotides. At least 2.5 million CDR3-containing paired-end reads were obtained from each sample. The Mint cDNA synthesis kit, primed by a TRBC-specific oligonucleotide, was used to synthesize first-strand cDNA from all RNA. After uracil-DNA glycosylase treatment, a first 18-cycle PCR used universal primers M1SS and BC2_uni_R on all cDNA. The paper's processing steps were these. Normalization of each sample was performed by random selection of 1 million high-quality reads, each carrying a distinct molecular identifier. Instead of being binned into consensus sequences, reads that shared molecular identifiers were thrown out. CDR3 identification, clonotype clustering and error correction used MiTCR with a Q25 quality threshold and the strictest error-elimination algorithm. A nonparametric unseen species model with Euler transformation was used to estimate a lower bound on total TCR beta diversity. The raw public data were reprocessed by TCRdb itself: fastp quality trimming at Q25, MiXCR clonotype calling, in-frame beta chains only. Every entry covers one CDR3 protein and lists the most common genes and DNA from its rows. It is TCRdb's table, rather than the study itself, that gives the V and J calls and clone size. Recorded for this sample are around 780,000 distinct CDR3 sequences; 56% of them occurred a single time. The top ten clones comprise around 24% of the sample.

Systemically healthy Caucasian individuals from Russia, some 40 in total and aged about 6 to 95 years, were included as donors. Approximately 9.3 milliliters of peripheral blood were drawn from each donor into EDTA-treated Vacutainer tubes. PBMCs were isolated by Ficoll-Paque density-gradient centrifugation, with at least 7 million obtained per sample. Trizol reagent was used to extract total RNA from the PBMCs, yielding at least 6 micrograms per sample. Naive CD45RAhigh/CD27high T cell percentages were measured by flow cytometry on a PBMC aliquot from every donor. The specimen was blood. The TCR was taken from a man in his forties or fifties in good health.

CDR3 protein: CSAHRIAGFTDTQYF. The DNA is as follows: TGCAGTGCTCACCGGATAGCGGGATTCACAGATACGCAGTATTTT. The rearrangement joined TRBV20-1 to TRBJ2-3, with 8 bases aligning to TRBD2. The CDR3 numbers 15 residues from cysteine through phenylalanine. CDR3 DNA is the only sequence kept; it has 45 bases, read in frame from the first base. The germline V gene (reference sequence) yields DFQATT for CDR1 and SNEGSKA for CDR2. Unmatched junction bases come to 9, with V trimmed by 5 bases and J by 2 bases.